The rows below give T cell receptor beta chains drawn from one sample of a study of blood T cells in healthy people across ages. TCRdb processed the 5' RACE reads anew with MiXCR; each CDR3 protein has one entry. The top ten clones hold 3.6% of a sample with about 510,000 distinct CDR3 sequences, approximately 26% of them seen once. These data were also filed under a second study, of T cells of mothers and their children.

Material for sequencing was blood. The source of these receptors is a boy under 10 years old in good health. Each CDR3 is given with its conserved first and last residue. A D gene is named only where the DNA matches it firmly. Size is stated for part of the rows, as once, few or many counts, or as a class when the clone is expanded.

v_gene	j_gene	abundance	d_gene	CDR3aa	CDR3nt
TRBV7-2	TRBJ2-3	-	TRBD2	CASSGGGLARFTQYF	TGTGCCAGCAGCGGGGGGGGACTAGCCCGATTTACGCAGTATTTT
TRBV12-3/TRBV12-4	TRBJ1-2	few	-	CASTPRARGYGYTF	TGTGCCAGCACTCCTCGGGCCAGGGGCTATGGCTACACCTTC
TRBV29-1	TRBJ2-7	-	TRBD1	CSVTGQGVPYEQYF	TGCAGCGTAACCGGACAGGGGGTCCCCTACGAGCAGTACTTC
TRBV6-5	TRBJ2-3	-	TRBD1	CASSRRGQADTQYF	TGTGCCAGCAGTCGCAGGGGGCAAGCAGATACGCAGTATTTT
TRBV5-1	TRBJ2-3	-	-	CASSPIASTDTQYF	TGCGCCAGCAGCCCAATCGCCAGCACAGATACGCAGTATTTT
TRBV7-8	TRBJ2-1	-	-	CASSRGRAGFSGPRDEQFF	TGTGCCAGCAGCCGGGGGCGGGCAGGGTTCAGCGGACCCCGGGATGAGCAGTTCTTC
TRBV6-1	TRBJ1-1	-	-	CASSHVYRVGGNTEAFF	TGTGCCAGCAGTCATGTCTACAGGGTCGGGGGGAACACTGAAGCTTTCTTT
TRBV6-1	TRBJ2-7	-	-	CASSEGGHAAYEQYF	TGTGCCAGCAGTGAAGGGGGCCACGCCGCCTACGAGCAGTACTTC
TRBV5-1	TRBJ1-3	few	-	CVSSLVGSSGNTIYF	TGCGTCAGCAGCTTGGTGGGTTCCAGCGGAAACACCATATATTTT
TRBV7-9	TRBJ1-3	-	-	CASSGTKGGNTIYF	TGTGCCAGCAGCGGAACAAAAGGGGGAAACACCATATATTTT
TRBV6-1	TRBJ1-2	once	-	CASSGPGEAANYGYTF	TGTGCCAGCAGTGGCCCCGGGGAGGCTGCTAACTATGGCTACACCTTC
TRBV5-6	TRBJ2-1	-	-	CASSPAPGRERTNEQFF	TGTGCCAGCAGCCCCGCCCCGGGGAGAGAGAGGACAAATGAGCAGTTCTTC
TRBV4-2	TRBJ1-2	many	-	CASSQELVARDYGYTF	TGTGCCAGCAGCCAAGAACTGGTCGCCAGGGACTATGGCTACACCTTC
TRBV2	TRBJ2-5	few	-	CASRGTRHLQETQYF	TGTGCCAGCAGGGGGACACGCCACCTCCAAGAGACCCAGTACTTC
TRBV12-3/TRBV12-4	TRBJ1-5	-	TRBD1	CASSSRTGAGQPQHF	TGTGCCAGCAGCTCTAGGACAGGGGCCGGTCAGCCCCAGCATTTT
TRBV6-2/TRBV6-3	TRBJ2-1	-	-	CASSSSLAFSYNEQFF	TGTGCCAGCAGTTCGTCCCTAGCGTTCTCCTACAATGAGCAGTTCTTC
TRBV29-1	TRBJ2-1	few	-	CSVEEGALKQFF	TGCAGCGTTGAGGAAGGGGCACTGAAGCAGTTCTTC
TRBV10-3	TRBJ1-3	-	-	CAISDTRTVSGNTIYF	TGTGCCATCAGTGACACAAGGACAGTCTCTGGAAACACCATATATTTT
TRBV6-1	TRBJ1-2	-	-	CASTPGHLSYGYTF	TGTGCCAGCACCCCGGGACACCTTTCTTATGGCTACACCTTC
TRBV3-1	TRBJ2-1	-	-	CASSQDLKNEQFF	TGTGCCAGCAGCCAAGATCTGAAGAATGAGCAGTTCTTC
TRBV6-1	TRBJ2-1	-	TRBD1	CASSTPTQGVEGNEQFF	TGTGCCAGCAGCACACCGACTCAGGGGGTAGAGGGCAATGAGCAGTTCTTC
TRBV19	TRBJ1-3	-	-	CASALDLSGNTIYF	TGTGCCAGTGCGTTAGACCTCTCTGGAAACACCATATATTTT
TRBV27	TRBJ1-2	few	-	CASSSSGAGYTF	TGTGCCAGCAGTTCATCCGGAGCCGGCTACACCTTC
TRBV12-3/TRBV12-4	TRBJ1-4	-	-	CASCSGGTGDEKLFF	TGTGCCAGCTGTTCGGGGGGGACTGGAGATGAAAAACTGTTTTTT
TRBV30	TRBJ2-4	few	-	CAWSFRGDIQYF	TGTGCCTGGAGTTTTAGGGGGGACATTCAGTACTTC
TRBV27	TRBJ2-7	few	-	CASSFFPGPPYEQYF	TGTGCCAGCAGTTTCTTTCCGGGACCCCCCTACGAGCAGTACTTC
TRBV12-3/TRBV12-4	TRBJ2-1	-	TRBD2	CASSLGHGTSLYNEQFF	TGTGCCAGCAGTTTAGGTCACGGGACTAGCCTCTACAATGAGCAGTTCTTC
TRBV21-1	TRBJ2-4	few	-	CASSKLSHTSGSWGENIQYF	TGTGCCAGCAGCAAACTCAGCCATACTAGCGGGAGTTGGGGAGAAAACATTCAGTACTTC
TRBV27	TRBJ2-7	-	-	CASRAYGAEQYF	TGTGCCAGCAGGGCCTACGGAGCCGAGCAGTACTTC
TRBV20-1	TRBJ2-4	-	-	CSADPSASRGKNIQYF	TGCAGTGCAGACCCTTCGGCTAGCCGGGGTAAAAACATTCAGTACTTC
TRBV5-5	TRBJ2-2	few	-	CASSQRQPNTGELFF	TGTGCCAGCAGCCAAAGACAGCCGAACACCGGGGAGCTGTTTTTT
TRBV5-1	TRBJ2-5	-	-	CASSLRGWGTLQETQYF	TGCGCCAGCAGCTTGCGGGGTTGGGGGACTCTACAAGAGACCCAGTACTTC
TRBV4-2	TRBJ2-1	-	-	CASSQGESSYNEQLF	TGTGCCAGCAGCCAGGGTGAAAGCTCCTACAATGAGCAGCTCTTC